One sample yielded the 17 T cell receptor beta chains listed below, sequenced in a study of blood T cell repertoires in COVID-19 (dated by TCRdb to 2019 to 2021). The receptor library was made with the immunoSEQ multiplex PCR assay. TCRdb re-hosts the immuneACCESS table, in-frame sequences only. Its copies lack some clones; in the studies checked, an unresolved V gene accounts for under half of them, and the cause for the rest is not known. The sample contains tens of thousands of clones, over 90% of them found a single time. The leading ten clones occupy 4.5% to 6.5% of the sample. The specimen sequenced was peripheral blood. The receptors stem from a human donor in a cohort sampled during active COVID-19.

The V and J genes are TRBV5-1 and TRBJ2-3; possibly TRBD2 for D (5 bases). CDR1 and CDR2 from the germline V gene are SGHRS and YFSETQ. V gave up 7 bases and J gave up 4 bases, with 16 bases separating them. CDR3 size: 14 residues. DNA of the CDR3: TGCGCCAGCGGCGGCGGGTCTAGTTCAGATACGCAGTATTTT. Its protein is CASGGGSSSDTQYF. The full variable domain, with the rest looked up from reference TRBV5-1 and TRBJ2-3, is KAGVTQTPRYLIKTRGQQVTLSCSPISGHRSVSWYQQTPGQGLQFLFEYFSETQRNKGNFPGRFSGRQFSNSRSEMNVSTLELGDSALYLCASGGGSSSDTQYFGPGTRLTVL.

This chain uses TRBV15 with TRBJ1-1; a possible D gene is TRBD1 (6 bases). CDR3 length: 15 amino acids. Germline lookup yields CDR1 LNHNV and CDR2 YYDKDF (reference sequence). Trimming pared 1 base from V and 0 bases from J, leaving 9 bases between. The CDR3 sequence: CATSRGQVLNTEAFF. The CDR3 DNA sequence: TGTGCCACCAGCAGAGGACAGGTTCTGAACACTGAAGCTTTCTTT.

The V call is TRBV10-3, the J call TRBJ2-7, with a tentative D call TRBD2 (7 bases). CDR1 and CDR2 (germline): ENHRY, SYGVKD. The CDR3 sequence is 13 residues long. V was pared by 11 bases and J by 0 bases, with 14 bases between. DNA for the CDR3: TGTGCCTCAGAAGGGGGGGACTCCTACGAGCAGTACTTC. As protein: CASEGGDSYEQYF.

V and J are TRBV28 and TRBJ1-1; 7 positions agree with TRBD1. Germline CDR1 reads MDHEN; CDR2 reads SYDVKM. The CDR3 length is 14 residues. V was pared by 4 bases and J by 4 bases, with 6 bases of the junction left unmatched. CDR3 residues: CASSSGGRGTEAFF. The DNA for the CDR3 is TGTGCCAGCAGTTCAGGGGGGCGGGGCACTGAAGCTTTCTTT.

This clone rates as medium-sized (0.01 to 0.1%). The V call is TRBV10-2, the J call TRBJ2-5, with 12 bases fitting TRBD1. From germline, CDR1 is WSHSY and CDR2 SAAADI. This CDR3 contains 18 residues. V trimming: 3 bases; J trimming: 5 bases; junction bases outside the gene matches: 13. In nucleotides, the CDR3 is TGCGCCAGCAGTGAAGTGGGGACAGGGGGCGGGTTGGGTGAGACCCAGTACTTC. This translates into CASSEVGTGGGLGETQYF.

V usage is TRBV11-3 and J usage is TRBJ2-2, with a tentative D call TRBD2 (5 bases). This CDR3 has 14 amino acids. V lost 2 bases to trimming and J lost 4 bases, with 8 bases between them. Germline-derived CDR1 and CDR2 are SGHNT and YENEEA. CDR3 protein: CASSLNSATGELFF. DNA of the CDR3: TGTGCCAGCAGCTTAAATAGCGCCACCGGGGAGCTGTTTTTT.

The genes are TRBV5-5 and TRBJ2-7, with D unclear. The V end was cut by 2 bases, the J end by 3 bases, with 9 bases between. This CDR3 region has 13 residues. Germline V CDR1 and CDR2: SGHKS, YYEKEE (reference sequence). CDR3 DNA sequence: TGTGCCAGCAGCTTTAGTGAATACTACGAGCAGTACTTC. This codes for CASSFSEYYEQYF.

The gene calls are TRBV10-3 and TRBJ1-2; possibly TRBD1 for D (5 bases). Germline CDR1 reads ENHRY; CDR2 reads SYGVKD. The CDR3 contains 14 residues. Trimming took off 0 bases at V and 0 bases at J, with 5 bases between the two ends. CDR3 region: CAISESTANYGYTF. As DNA, the CDR3 is TGTGCCATCAGTGAGTCGACAGCTAACTATGGCTACACCTTC.

The rearrangement links TRBV2 to TRBJ2-1; no firm D call. Germline CDR1 is SNHLY and CDR2 is FYNNEI. The CDR3 length is 14 residues. Trimming cost V 7 bases and J 9 bases, with 19 bases left between them. The CDR3 here is CASTEENEIGEQFF. Written as DNA, the CDR3 is TGTGCCAGCACCGAGGAGAACGAAATAGGTGAGCAGTTCTTC.

The chain carries TRBV4-1 and TRBJ1-5; no clear D. The CDR3 covers 15 residues. V was shortened by 0 bases and J by 6 bases, with 12 bases between the two germline ends. The germline V gene encodes CDR1 MGHRA and CDR2 YSYEKL. The CDR3 nucleotides read TGCGCCAGCAGCCAAGATGAGGCACCGAGTCAGCCCCAGCATTTT. Translating it yields CASSQDEAPSQPQHF.

The chain uses TRBV2 and TRBJ1-1, with D perhaps TRBD1 (5 bases). The CDR3 length is 13 residues. The germline V gene has CDR1 SNHLY and CDR2 FYNNEI. V was trimmed by 5 bases and J by 1 base, leaving 8 bases between them. The CDR3 coding sequence is TGTGCCAGCAGTATTACAGGGAACACTGAAGCTTTCTTT. Encoded protein: CASSITGNTEAFF.

This chain links TRBV6-5 with TRBJ2-1; 10 bases match TRBD2. Germline-derived CDR1 and CDR2 are MNHEY and SVGAGI. V was clipped by 6 bases and J by 3 bases; unmatched bases: 2. The length of the CDR3 is 14 residues. DNA for the CDR3: TGTGCCAGCAGCCTAGCGGGAGACTACAATGAGCAGTTCTTC. Protein: CASSLAGDYNEQFF.

The CDR3 loop is CASSRGQGPYNEQFF. The CDR3 DNA is TGTGCCAGCTCCCGCGGACAGGGGCCATACAATGAGCAGTTCTTC. The V and J genes are TRBV18 and TRBJ2-1; 9 nucleotides line up with TRBD1. The CDR3 spans 15 residues. V was clipped by 6 bases and J by 4 bases; unmatched bases: 7. Germline-derived CDR1 and CDR2 are KGHSH and LQKENI.

The rearrangement joins TRBV30 to TRBJ1-1; 9 bases line up with TRBD1. CDR3 length: 14 amino acids. After removal of 6 bases from V and 0 bases from J, the junction contained 5 bases not matched to a gene. Germline lookup yields CDR1 GTSNPN and CDR2 SVGIG (reference sequence). For the CDR3, the DNA is TGTGCCTGTTGGGGGACAGGGATGAACACTGAAGCTTTCTTT. Protein sequence: CACWGTGMNTEAFF.

This rearrangement joins TRBV20-1 to TRBJ1-1; TRBD1 is a possible D gene (5 bases). The length of the CDR3 is 10 residues. V lost 5 bases to trimming and J lost 10 bases, with 11 bases between them. Germline loops: CDR1 DFQATT, CDR2 SNEGSKA (reference sequence). CDR3 nucleotides: TGCAGTGCTGTGCTGGGGGGAGCTTTCTTT. It specifies CSAVLGGAFF.

This clone is a singleton in its sample. This chain connects TRBV7-2 to TRBJ1-1; D is ambiguous. Trimming cost V 1 base and J 3 bases, with 6 bases left between them. The CDR3 has 13 amino acids. From germline, CDR1 is SGHTA and CDR2 FQGNSA. CDR3 in amino acids: CASSLVSDTEAFF. CDR3 DNA: TGTGCCAGCAGCTTAGTATCGGACACTGAAGCTTTCTTT.

The chain combines TRBV3-1 (or the pseudogene TRBV3-2) with TRBJ2-6, with D maybe TRBD1 (6 bases). This CDR3 comprises 18 residues. V lost 1 base and J 0 bases, leaving 13 bases between the germline ends. Germline lookup yields CDR1 LGHDT and CDR2 YNNKEL (reference sequence). The DNA of the CDR3 is TGTGCCAGCAGCCAAGTCCCGGGACAACGCTCTGGGGCCAACGTCCTGACTTTC. Translation: CASSQVPGQRSGANVLTF.